This entry lists 9 T cell receptor beta chains sequenced from one sample in a study of blood T cells in healthy people across ages. A second PCR, run for about 6 to 11 cycles, used a sample-barcoded 5' primer plus a J-beta primer mix. Each CDR3 protein is one row after TCRdb ran MiXCR on the 5' RACE reads. The data show some 560,000 distinct CDR3 sequences, around a quarter seen once. In addition, the sample was reused for a study of T cells of mothers and their children.

Sample: blood. The receptors were gathered from a boy between 2 and 15 years old in good health.

This sequence joins TRBV5-1 and TRBJ2-1; 11 bases align to TRBD2. The J call is uncertain, as TRBJ2-7 better fits the DNA end. Germline CDR1 reads SGHRS; CDR2 reads YFSETQ. There are 15 residues in the CDR3. DNA for the CDR3: TGCGCCAGCAGCTTGGGAACTAGCGGGGGAGGCGAGCAGTACTTC. As protein: CASSLGTSGGGEQYF.

The table lists this clonotype with a count of one. This chain links TRBV7-2 with TRBJ1-2; D unclear. Germline CDR1 is SGHTA and CDR2 is FQGNSA. V gave up 2 bases and J gave up 4 bases, with 8 bases separating them. The CDR3 contains 13 residues. CDR3 residues: CASSLNGLYGYTF. In DNA, the CDR3 is TGTGCCAGCAGCTTAAACGGCCTCTATGGCTACACCTTC.

The chain is built from TRBV7-6 and TRBJ2-5; D remains ambiguous. CDR1 is SGHVS and CDR2 is FNYEAQ in the germline V gene. Trimming removed 5 bases from V and 5 bases from J, with 9 bases in between. The CDR3 is 12 amino acids. CDR3 loop: CASSHMDETQYF. The DNA of the CDR3 is TGTGCCAGCAGCCATATGGACGAGACCCAGTACTTC.

The chain is built from TRBV10-2 and TRBJ2-4; 8 bases line up with TRBD2. The ends lost 4 bases at V and 9 bases at J; junction bases unmatched: 11. The CDR3 runs to 15 residues. The germline V gene encodes CDR1 WSHSY and CDR2 SAAADI. The CDR3 protein is CASSVPGGGNSIQYF. The CDR3 DNA follows: TGCGCCAGCAGTGTTCCGGGGGGGGGTAATAGCATTCAGTACTTC.

The J gene is TRBJ2-1, the V gene TRBV24-1; 8 nucleotides match TRBD2. With 0 bases clipped from V and 5 bases from J, the junction kept 5 bases outside the gene matches. This CDR3 is 16 amino acids long. From germline, CDR1 is KGHDR and CDR2 SFDVKD. CDR3 region: CATSDLDSSGDNEQFF. CDR3 sequence (DNA): TGTGCCACCAGTGATTTGGATAGTAGCGGGGACAATGAGCAGTTCTTC.

The chain links TRBV12-3 or TRBV12-4 to TRBJ1-1; D uncertain. This CDR3 has 13 amino acids. Between the trimmed V and J ends, which lost 6 bases and 7 bases, there was a span of 15 bases. The CDR3 bases are TGTGCCAGCAGCTCCCCCCTCGGCGGTGAAGCTTTCTTT. This gives the protein CASSSPLGGEAFF.

This chain links TRBV5-1 with TRBJ2-5; no clear D gene. This CDR3 spans 14 amino acids. Germline V gene sequence: CDR1 SGHRS, CDR2 YFSETQ. Between the trimmed V and J ends, which lost 6 bases and 5 bases, there was a span of 17 bases. The CDR3 here is CASKKGAELETQYF. The CDR3 DNA reads as TGCGCCAGCAAGAAGGGCGCCGAGCTGGAGACCCAGTACTTC.

The chain couples TRBV11-2 to TRBJ2-5; TRBD2 aligns across 9 bases. This CDR3 is 15 amino acids long. Germline CDR1 SGHAT, CDR2 FQNNGV. V shed 5 bases, J shed 5 bases, and the junction held 9 bases outside the gene matches. The CDR3 sequence is CASSPLGTSWETQYF. The CDR3 DNA reads TGTGCCAGCAGCCCACTCGGGACTAGCTGGGAGACCCAGTACTTC. The full variable domain, its missing parts supplied by reference TRBV11-2 and TRBJ2-5, is EAGVAQSPRYKIIEKRQSVAFWCNPISGHATLYWYQQILGQGPKLLIQFQNNGVVDDSQLPKDRFSAERLKGVDSTLKIQPAKLEDSAVYLCASSPLGTSWETQYFGPGTRLLVL.

This chain connects TRBV3-1 to TRBJ2-5, with D possibly being TRBD2 (5 bases). Germline CDR1 is LGHDT and CDR2 is YNNKEL (reference sequence). Trimming stripped 0 bases from V and 1 base from J, with 9 bases between. The CDR3 has 15 residues. For the CDR3, the DNA is TGTGCCAGCAGCCAAGATATAGCGATCCAAGAGACCCAGTACTTC. Its protein is CASSQDIAIQETQYF.